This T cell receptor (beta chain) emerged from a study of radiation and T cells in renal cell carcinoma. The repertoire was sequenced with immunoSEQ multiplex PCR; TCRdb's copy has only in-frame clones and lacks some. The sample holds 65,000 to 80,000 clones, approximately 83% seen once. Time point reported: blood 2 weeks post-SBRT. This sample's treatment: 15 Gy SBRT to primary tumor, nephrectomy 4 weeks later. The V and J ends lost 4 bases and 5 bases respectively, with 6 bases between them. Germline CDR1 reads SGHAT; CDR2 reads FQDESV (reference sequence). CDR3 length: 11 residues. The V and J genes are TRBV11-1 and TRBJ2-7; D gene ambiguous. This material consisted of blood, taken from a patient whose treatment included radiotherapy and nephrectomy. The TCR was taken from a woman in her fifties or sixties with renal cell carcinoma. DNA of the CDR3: TGTGCCAGCAGCTACCATAACGAGCAGTACTTC. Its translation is CASSYHNEQYF.